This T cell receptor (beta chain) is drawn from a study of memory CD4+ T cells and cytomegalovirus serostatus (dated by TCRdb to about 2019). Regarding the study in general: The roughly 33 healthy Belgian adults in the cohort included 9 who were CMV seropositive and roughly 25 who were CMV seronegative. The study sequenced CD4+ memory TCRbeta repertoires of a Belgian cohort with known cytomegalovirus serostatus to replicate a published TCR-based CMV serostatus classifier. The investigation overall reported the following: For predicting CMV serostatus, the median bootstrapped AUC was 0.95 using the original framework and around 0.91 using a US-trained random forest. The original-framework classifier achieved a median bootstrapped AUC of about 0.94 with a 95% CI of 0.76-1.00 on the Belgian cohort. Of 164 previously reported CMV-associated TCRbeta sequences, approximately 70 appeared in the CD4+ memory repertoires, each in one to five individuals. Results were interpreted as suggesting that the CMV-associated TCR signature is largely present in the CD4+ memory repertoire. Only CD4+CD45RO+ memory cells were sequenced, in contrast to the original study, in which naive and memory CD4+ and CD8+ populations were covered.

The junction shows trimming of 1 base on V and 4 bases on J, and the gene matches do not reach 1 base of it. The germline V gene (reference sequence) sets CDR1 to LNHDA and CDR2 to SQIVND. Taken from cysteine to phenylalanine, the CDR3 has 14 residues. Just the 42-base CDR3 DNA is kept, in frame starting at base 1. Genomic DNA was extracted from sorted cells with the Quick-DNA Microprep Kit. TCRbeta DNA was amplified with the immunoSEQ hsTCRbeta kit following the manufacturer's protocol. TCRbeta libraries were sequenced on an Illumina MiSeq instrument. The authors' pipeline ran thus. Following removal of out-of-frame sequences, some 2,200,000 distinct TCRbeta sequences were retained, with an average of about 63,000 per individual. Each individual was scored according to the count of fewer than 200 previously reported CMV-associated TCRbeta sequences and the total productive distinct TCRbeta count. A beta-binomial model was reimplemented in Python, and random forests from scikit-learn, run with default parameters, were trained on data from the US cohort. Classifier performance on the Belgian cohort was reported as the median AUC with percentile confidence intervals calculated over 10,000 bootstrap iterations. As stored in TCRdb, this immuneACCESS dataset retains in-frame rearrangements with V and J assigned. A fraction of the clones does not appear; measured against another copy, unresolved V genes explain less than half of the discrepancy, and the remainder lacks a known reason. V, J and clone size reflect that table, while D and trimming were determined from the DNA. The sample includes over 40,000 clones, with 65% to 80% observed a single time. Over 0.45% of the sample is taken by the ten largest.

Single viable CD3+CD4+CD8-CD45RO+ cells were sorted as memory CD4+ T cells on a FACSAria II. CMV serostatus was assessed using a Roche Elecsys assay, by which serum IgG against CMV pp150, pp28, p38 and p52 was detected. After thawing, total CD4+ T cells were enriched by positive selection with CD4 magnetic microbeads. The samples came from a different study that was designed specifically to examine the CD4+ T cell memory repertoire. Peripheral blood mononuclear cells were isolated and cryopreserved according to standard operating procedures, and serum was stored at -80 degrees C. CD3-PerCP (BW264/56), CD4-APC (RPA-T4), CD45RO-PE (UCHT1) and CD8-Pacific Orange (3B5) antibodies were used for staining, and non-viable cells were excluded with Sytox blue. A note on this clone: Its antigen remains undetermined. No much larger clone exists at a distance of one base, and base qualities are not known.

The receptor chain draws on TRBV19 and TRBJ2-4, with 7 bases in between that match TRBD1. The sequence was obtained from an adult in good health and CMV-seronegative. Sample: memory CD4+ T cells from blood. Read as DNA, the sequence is TGTGCCAGTAGTATAGGGACAGGTAAAAACATTCAGTACTTC. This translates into CASSIGTGKNIQYF.